Listed below are T cell receptor beta chains from one sample, sequenced in a study of identical twins. TCRdb ran MiXCR on the 5' RACE reads and lists one entry per CDR3 protein. The top ten hold 0.8% to 1% of the sample, which has about 520,000 distinct CDR3 sequences, around 20% seen once. These data were likewise used in another study, on T cells expressing NK-cell markers.

Source material: CD4+ T cells sorted from blood. Receptors were obtained from a woman between 18 and 29 years old in good health. The CDR3 runs from the conserved cysteine through the conserved F or W. D genes are given only for firm matches. Clone size is given for some rows only: seen once, a few or many times, or a class if the clone is expanded.

clone_size d_call j_call v_call cdr3_nt cdr3_aa
. TRBD2 TRBJ2-7 TRBV6-4 TGTGCCAGCAGTGACTCGAAACGGGCGGGGGGACTCCAGGATTACGAGCAGTACTTC CASSDSKRAGGLQDYEQYF
. . TRBJ2-7 TRBV6-2/TRBV6-3 TGTGCCAGCAGTTACCACTACAACTACGAGCAGTACTTC CASSYHYNYEQYF
. . TRBJ2-1 TRBV2 TGTGCCAGCACAACAGAGGGTATCTTCAATGAGCAGTTCTTC CASTTEGIFNEQFF
few . TRBJ2-3 TRBV10-1 TGCGCCAGCAAGGCAGAGGGACCGGCTGATACGCAGTATTTT CASKAEGPADTQYF
. . TRBJ1-2 TRBV6-1 TGTGCCAGCAACCGGGTCCCGGGGGGACATGGCTACACCTTC CASNRVPGGHGYTF
few . TRBJ2-3 TRBV7-2 TGTGCCAGCAGCTTACCGAACGCCGGCGGTACGCAGTATTTT CASSLPNAGGTQYF
few . TRBJ1-1 TRBV29-1 TGCAGCGTCACAAGTAACACTGAAGCTTTCTTT CSVTSNTEAFF
. . TRBJ1-1 TRBV3-1 TGTGCCAGCAGCTGGGACCCGACGGGTGAAGCTTTCTTT CASSWDPTGEAFF
many TRBD2 TRBJ2-1 TRBV7-2 TGTGCCAGCAGCTTAGTCGGCGGGACTAGGTCCAATGAGCAGTTCTTC CASSLVGGTRSNEQFF
few . TRBJ2-1 TRBV6-5 TGTGCCAGCAGTTACTCCCGGGTTTATCCCTACAATGAGCAGTTCTTC CASSYSRVYPYNEQFF
few . TRBJ2-6 TRBV3-1 TGTGCCAGCAGCCAAGATCTTACATCTGGGGCCAACGTCCTGACTTTC CASSQDLTSGANVLTF
few . TRBJ1-2 TRBV29-1 TGCAGCGGACAGAGCTCCTATGGCTACACCTTC CSGQSSYGYTF
few . TRBJ1-6 TRBV5-1 TGCGCCAGCAGCTCCGCGGGGGCGCGGTCACCCCTCCACTTT CASSSAGARSPLHF
few TRBD1 TRBJ2-7 TRBV20-1 TGCAGTGCTAGAGCGGACAGGGGGCAGTACGAGCAGTACTTC CSARADRGQYEQYF